This TCR beta chain came from a study of a mutant IDH1 vaccine in newly diagnosed glioma. Study details: Weeks 35 and 47 hosted visits V12 and V13, respectively.

Regarding this clone: What it recognizes is unknown.

Documented time point: week 47, end of study. Every vaccination contained 300 ug of the mutant IDH1 20-mer peptide and was paired with topical imiquimod. Clones were read by immunoSEQ multiplex PCR, and TCRdb kept only the in-frame ones, dropping some. Of 35,000 to 40,000 clones listed, roughly 70% were seen once; the top ten hold about 10%. Whole-study results and caveats: Vaccine-induced immune responses were detected in around 93% of patients. Pseudoprogression appears to have had no connection to changes in top peripheral T cell clonotypes.

The specimen comprised PBMCs, sampled from a glioma patient whose treatment included an IDH1 peptide vaccine. The TCR sequence derives from a man aged 35 to 55 with glioma.

CDR3 sequence reads: CASSGGLAGVGQETQYF. CDR3 nucleotide sequence: TGTGCCAGCAGCGGAGGACTAGCGGGAGTAGGGCAAGAGACCCAGTACTTC. J is TRBJ2-5 and V is TRBV9; 13 bases are a match to TRBD2. After removal of 3 bases from V and 2 bases from J, the junction contained 7 bases not matched to a gene. Germline V CDR1 and CDR2: SGDLS, YYNGEE. The CDR3 runs 17 residues.